The clone carrying this T cell receptor beta chain has a single count. The data derive from a study of blood T cell repertoires in COVID-19. In the source study's methods: From reference gene primer amplification, estimates of nucleated cell counts were derived. Only in-frame clones appear in the TCRdb table, and some are missing; sequencing was by immunoSEQ multiplex PCR. V and J calls and clone size are given by that table; D and trimming were obtained from the DNA. The sample contains roughly 41,000 clones, approximately 86% of which appear only once. This clonotype was sampled from a man aged 45-65 years with active COVID-19. The sample comprised peripheral blood.

The CDR3 nucleotides read TGTGCCAGCAGTGAAGGGCAGTCGGGGGAGCTGTTTTTT. This encodes CASSEGQSGELFF. This sequence joins TRBV6-1 and TRBJ2-2, with D unresolved. V was cut by 1 base and J by 8 bases, with 8 bases left in between. CDR3 size: 13 residues. CDR1 is MNHNS, CDR2 SASEGT, per germline.